The next 30 T cell receptor beta chains were all read from a single sample in a study of a mutant IDH1 vaccine in newly diagnosed glioma. Described time point: week 47, end of study. All doses held 300 ug of mutant IDH1 20-mer peptide, with topical imiquimod. For these receptors, no antigen is known. Clones were sequenced by immunoSEQ multiplex PCR, and TCRdb holds only the in-frame ones, with some missing. The profile covers about 56,000 clones, with 70% to 85% appearing a single time and around 5% taken by the ten largest. The starting material was PBMCs, obtained from a glioma patient whose treatment included an IDH1 peptide vaccine. These receptor sequences come from a man aged 45-65 years with glioma.

This chain uses TRBV29-1 with TRBJ2-1; D may be TRBD1 or TRBD2 (6 bases each). The CDR3 totals 14 residues. V shed 2 bases and J shed 4 bases, with 12 bases lying between them. Germline assignment: CDR1 SQVTM and CDR2 ANQGSEA. In nucleotides, the CDR3 is TGCAGCGTTGAATCTGGGGGGCTTTACAATGAGCAGTTCTTC. Protein: CSVESGGLYNEQFF.

The chain recombines TRBV2 with TRBJ1-4; D gene uncertain. The CDR3 is 13 residues long. CDR1 is SNHLY, CDR2 FYNNEI, per germline. V shed 2 bases and J shed 8 bases, with 9 bases lying between them. The chain's CDR3 is CASSESQREKLFF. The CDR3 DNA sequence: TGTGCCAGCAGTGAAAGTCAGAGAGAAAAACTGTTTTTT.

The gene calls are TRBV4-1 and TRBJ1-2; perhaps TRBD1 as D (5 bases). Trimming removed 4 bases from V and 1 base from J, with 10 bases in between. CDR3 length equals 14 residues. The germline CDR1 and CDR2 sequences are MGHRA and YSYEKL. As DNA, the CDR3 is TGCGCCAGCAGCCCCCAACAGGATAACTATGGCTACACCTTC. Its protein product is CASSPQQDNYGYTF.

The genes are TRBV9 and TRBJ2-3, with 7 bases aligning to TRBD1. The CDR3 covers 15 residues. Germline CDR1 SGDLS, CDR2 YYNGEE. The V and J ends lost 2 bases and 1 base, in that order; junction bases with no gene match: 4. CDR3 in amino acids: CASSVSQGGTDTQYF. The CDR3, as DNA: TGTGCCAGCAGCGTTAGCCAGGGGGGCACAGATACGCAGTATTTT. Filled out from reference TRBV9 and TRBJ2-3, the complete variable domain reads DSGVTQTPKHLITATGQRVTLRCSPRSGDLSVYWYQQSLDQGLQFLIQYYNGEERAKGNILERFSAQQFPDLHSELNLSSLELGDSALYFCASSVSQGGTDTQYFGPGTRLTVL.

The rearrangement joins TRBV19 to TRBJ2-1; no clear D gene. Trimming pared 5 bases from V and 3 bases from J, leaving 5 bases between. The CDR3 contains 12 residues. Germline CDR1 LNHDA, CDR2 SQIVND (reference sequence). CDR3 DNA: TGTGCCAGTAGTTTTAACTACAATGAGCAGTTCTTC. This codes for CASSFNYNEQFF.

V and J are TRBV23-1 and TRBJ1-4, with D unclear. TRBV23-1 is assigned to the ORF class and has an uncertain function. The CDR3 is 17 amino acids. Trimming cost V 3 bases and J 7 bases, with 21 bases left between them. CDR3 nucleotides: TGCGCCAGCAGTCATTCCCGGGCCAAACGGCCCAGTGAAAAACTGTTTTTT. Its protein is CASSHSRAKRPSEKLFF.

The V gene is TRBV18, the J gene TRBJ2-2, with 11 positions matching TRBD1. Trimming removed 2 bases from V and 7 bases from J; junction bases left unmatched: 9. There are 17 residues in the CDR3. Germline V gene lookup returns CDR1 KGHSH and CDR2 LQKENI. CDR3 nucleotides: TGTGCCAGCTCACCAAACGGACAGGGGGCTTTCGGCGGGGAGCTGTTTTTT. This sequence encodes CASSPNGQGAFGGELFF. Using reference TRBV18 and TRBJ2-2 for the parts outside the CDR3, the full variable domain is NAGVMQNPRHLVRRRGQEARLRCSPMKGHSHVYWYRQLPEEGLKFMVYLQKENIIDESGMPKERFSAEFPKEGPSILRIQQVVRGDSAAYFCASSPNGQGAFGGELFFGEGSRLTVL.

V gene TRBV10-3 combines with J gene TRBJ2-2, with 12 bases identical to TRBD1. Unmatched junction bases numbered 5, after V lost 6 bases and J lost 6 bases. The CDR3 has 15 residues. Germline CDR1 is ENHRY and CDR2 is SYGVKD. CDR3 sequence (DNA): TGTGCCATCAGCCAAGGGACAGGGGGCTCCGGGGAGCTGTTTTTT. Amino acids: CAISQGTGGSGELFF.

This clone was seen only once. The chain has TRBV29-1 and TRBJ1-1; 7 positions match TRBD1. The V gene end was trimmed by 7 bases and the J gene end by 0 bases; junction bases not matched to a gene: 8. The CDR3 totals 14 residues. Looked up from germline, CDR1 is SQVTM and CDR2 is ANQGSEA. The CDR3 is CSALPQGMNTEAFF. CDR3 coding DNA: TGCAGCGCTTTGCCACAGGGGATGAACACTGAAGCTTTCTTT.

The genes are TRBV13 and TRBJ2-7; D is unresolved. Germline V gives CDR1 PRHDT, CDR2 FYEKMQ (reference sequence). The CDR3 has 13 amino acids. V was pared by 5 bases and J by 2 bases, with 10 bases between. CDR3 DNA sequence: TGTGCCAGCAGCGCCCCCCCCGCCTACGAGCAGTACTTC. This codes for CASSAPPAYEQYF.

There are a few counts of this clone. CDR3 sequence: CASSWVKFQETQYF. The CDR3 DNA reads as TGTGCCAGCAGCTGGGTAAAATTCCAAGAGACCCAGTACTTC. This rearrangement joins TRBV5-5 to TRBJ2-5; D is ambiguous. V was trimmed by 3 bases and J by 1 base, leaving 10 bases between them. Per the germline V gene, CDR1 is SGHKS and CDR2 is YYEKEE (reference sequence). The CDR3 has 14 residues.

The V gene is TRBV5-5, the J gene TRBJ1-1; unclear D gene. The germline gives CDR1 SGHKS, CDR2 YYEKEE (reference sequence). The CDR3 covers 15 residues. V gave up 0 bases and J gave up 5 bases, with 14 bases separating them. The CDR3 loop is CASSLASGMGTEAFF. As DNA, the CDR3 is TGTGCCAGCAGCTTGGCCAGTGGGATGGGGACTGAAGCTTTCTTT.

This chain connects TRBV4-1 to TRBJ1-3, with D unresolved. The CDR3 has 15 amino acids. Germline-derived CDR1 and CDR2 are MGHRA and YSYEKL. The V end lost 0 bases, the J end lost 0 bases, and 6 bases lay between the germline ends. Here the CDR3 DNA reads TGCGCCAGCAGCCAAGAGCCTTACTCTGGAAACACCATATATTTT. It specifies CASSQEPYSGNTIYF.

The chain is built from TRBV13 and TRBJ2-1, with TRBD2 matching 11 bases. Unmatched junction bases numbered 8, after V lost 2 bases and J lost 8 bases. Germline CDR1 PRHDT, CDR2 FYEKMQ (reference sequence). The CDR3 has 16 residues. CDR3 loop: CASSLLAGGPGDEQFF. The CDR3 nucleotides are TGTGCCAGCAGCTTACTAGCGGGGGGACCGGGGGATGAGCAGTTCTTC.

The CDR3 loop reads CATSRAGAGETQYF. Here the CDR3 DNA reads TGTGCCACCTCGAGAGCGGGGGCGGGGGAGACCCAGTACTTC. V usage is TRBV5-4 and J usage is TRBJ2-5; the match to TRBD2 covers 8 bases. Germline V gene data show CDR1 as SGHNT and CDR2 as YYREEE (reference sequence). The CDR3 has 14 residues. Trimming cost V 9 bases and J 5 bases; bases outside gene matches: 12. Full variable domain (outside the CDR3, taken from reference TRBV5-4 and TRBJ2-5): ETGVTQSPTHLIKTRGQQVTLRCSSQSGHNTVSWYQQALGQGPQFIFQYYREEENGRGNFPPRFSGLQFPNYSSELNVNALELDDSALYLCATSRAGAGETQYFGPGTRLLVL.

The chain uses TRBV5-1 and TRBJ1-1; TRBD1 matches 8 bases. This CDR3 contains 16 residues. With 1 base clipped from V and 5 bases from J, the junction kept 10 bases outside the gene matches. The germline V gene has CDR1 SGHRS and CDR2 YFSETQ. DNA of the CDR3: TGCGCCAGCAGCTTGTCGACAGGGGCGGGATGGACTGAAGCTTTCTTT. The encoded protein is CASSLSTGAGWTEAFF.

The V call is TRBV6-5, the J call TRBJ2-5; 7 bases agree with TRBD2. The J segment lost 1 base and the V segment lost 6 bases, leaving 8 bases of the junction unmatched. Germline lookup yields CDR1 MNHEY and CDR2 SVGAGI. The CDR3 totals 15 residues. DNA of the CDR3: TGTGCCAGCAGCAGGACTGGGGGGGTCCAAGAGACCCAGTACTTC. The encoded protein is CASSRTGGVQETQYF.

The J gene is TRBJ1-3, the V gene TRBV2, with D tentatively TRBD1 (5 bases). Germline V gene data show CDR1 as SNHLY and CDR2 as FYNNEI. The CDR3 extends over 14 amino acids. Between the trimmed V and J ends, which lost 6 bases and 2 bases, there was a span of 11 bases. Written as DNA, the CDR3 is TGTGCCAGCAGCCGAGAGGGGCCTGGAAACACCATATATTTT. Protein product: CASSREGPGNTIYF.

The J gene is TRBJ1-1, the V gene TRBV6-4, with D perhaps matching TRBD1 (5 bases). Germline CDR1 is MRHNA and CDR2 is SNTAGT. Trimming removed 6 bases from V and 0 bases from J, with 8 bases in between. The CDR3 covers 13 residues. CDR3: CASSPGVNTEAFF. The CDR3 DNA is TGTGCCAGCAGCCCGGGGGTGAACACTGAAGCTTTCTTT.

This clone was recorded a few times. This chain connects TRBV30 to TRBJ2-3, with 12 bases fitting TRBD2. The CDR3 runs to 13 residues. CDR1 and CDR2 (germline): GTSNPN, SVGIG (reference sequence). Trimming removed 4 bases from V and 4 bases from J; junction bases left unmatched: 0. CDR3 nucleotides: TGTGCCTGGACTAGCGGGGGGGCAGATACGCAGTATTTT. Amino acid sequence: CAWTSGGADTQYF.

The V gene is TRBV10-3, the J gene TRBJ1-2; 7 bases line up with TRBD1. CDR1 is ENHRY, CDR2 SYGVKD, per germline. This CDR3 comprises 13 residues. With 2 bases clipped from V and 10 bases from J, the junction kept 7 bases outside the gene matches. The CDR3 spells CAISEVDREDYTF. Written as DNA, the CDR3 is TGTGCCATCAGTGAGGTCGACAGGGAGGACTACACCTTC.

Comments on this clone: Other DNA sequences in this sample translate to the same CDR3. The chain uses TRBV6-4 and TRBJ2-2; 7 bases are shared with TRBD2. The V and J ends lost 6 bases and 0 bases, in that order; junction bases with no gene match: 7. Looked up from germline, CDR1 is MRHNA and CDR2 is SNTAGT. CDR3 size: 16 residues. CDR3 bases: TGTGCCAGCAGCGTTTTTGGGGGGGCGAACACCGGGGAGCTGTTTTTT. It yields the protein CASSVFGGANTGELFF.

The V and J genes are TRBV13 and TRBJ1-2, with a possible D match to TRBD1 (6 bases). Per germline, CDR1 PRHDT and CDR2 FYEKMQ (reference sequence). V gave up 5 bases and J gave up 4 bases, with 20 bases separating them. The length of the CDR3 is 16 residues. The CDR3 region is CASSDDYRERIYGYTF. The CDR3, as DNA: TGTGCCAGCAGCGATGACTACAGGGAGAGAATCTATGGCTACACCTTC.

This clone appeared a few times. The V call is TRBV28, the J call TRBJ1-5, with D possibly matching TRBD1 (6 bases). This CDR3 is 13 amino acids long. The germline V gene has CDR1 MDHEN and CDR2 SYDVKM. Deletions cut 7 bases from V and 5 bases from J, with 12 bases between. This chain's CDR3 is CASKEGDYQPQHF. The CDR3, as DNA: TGTGCCAGCAAGGAGGGGGATTATCAGCCCCAGCATTTT.

The chain joins TRBV5-1 to TRBJ1-1, with TRBD1 as a possible D gene (6 bases). Germline V gene sequence: CDR1 SGHRS, CDR2 YFSETQ. Trimming cost V 3 bases and J 1 base, with 16 bases left between them. The length of the CDR3 is 16 residues. The CDR3 DNA sequence: TGCGCCAGCAGCTGGAGCCTCGGGGGGCCGAACACTGAAGCTTTCTTT. Its protein product is CASSWSLGGPNTEAFF.

On this clone: The same CDR3 is also encoded by other DNA sequences in this sample. The chain joins TRBV7-9 to TRBJ1-1, with TRBD1 as a possible D gene (6 bases). The CDR3 has 16 residues. V lost 1 base and J lost 0, with 12 bases in between. CDR1 is SEHNR and CDR2 is FQNEAQ in the germline V gene (reference sequence). The CDR3 DNA reads as TGTGCCAGCAGCTTAGGTCGACAGGCTTTGAACACTGAAGCTTTCTTT. Amino acids: CASSLGRQALNTEAFF. The whole variable domain, filled in from reference TRBV7-9 and TRBJ1-1, reads DTGVSQNPRHKITKRGQNVTFRCDPISEHNRLYWYRQTLGQGPEFLTYFQNEAQLEKSRLLSDRFSAERPKGSFSTLEIQRTEQGDSAMYLCASSLGRQALNTEAFFGQGTRLTVV.

The chain employs TRBV10-2 and TRBJ2-7; tentatively, D is TRBD2 (6 bases). Trimming removed 7 bases from V and 0 bases from J, with 13 bases in between. The CDR3 spans 14 residues. From germline, CDR1 is WSHSY and CDR2 SAAADI. CDR3 in amino acids: CASNPRDSSYEQYF. The DNA of the CDR3 is TGCGCCAGCAACCCTCGGGACTCCTCCTACGAGCAGTACTTC.

The chain links TRBV9 to TRBJ2-5; TRBD1 is a possible D gene (5 bases). Looked up from germline, CDR1 is SGDLS and CDR2 is YYNGEE. V lost 4 bases and J 3 bases, leaving 16 bases between the germline ends. There are 15 residues in the CDR3. The CDR3 sequence is CASSLYAGWEETQYF. Here the CDR3 DNA reads TGTGCCAGCAGCCTTTACGCAGGGTGGGAAGAGACCCAGTACTTC.

The V call is TRBV5-4, the J call TRBJ1-6, with a weak D call TRBD1 (6 bases). The germline gives CDR1 SGHNT, CDR2 YYREEE (reference sequence). Trimming took off 2 bases at V and 10 bases at J, with 19 bases between the two ends. The CDR3 loop spans 16 amino acids. This CDR3 is CASSFPGGGAGSPLHF. The CDR3 DNA reads TGTGCCAGCAGCTTCCCCGGGGGGGGCGCAGGCTCACCCCTCCACTTT.

The chain couples TRBV19 to TRBJ2-7; weak D call: TRBD1 (6 bases). CDR1 is LNHDA, CDR2 SQIVND, per germline (reference sequence). The V end lost 1 base, the J end lost 0 bases, and 10 bases lay between the germline ends. CDR3 size: 15 residues. The CDR3 is CASSIGGQISYEQYF. The CDR3 bases are TGTGCCAGTAGTATAGGAGGACAGATCTCCTACGAGCAGTACTTC.